The source of this T cell receptor beta chain is a study of Ad26.COV2.S vaccination and SARS-CoV-2 variants. As for the study in general: This donor came from the COV1001 trial of Ad26.COV2.S.

Germline assignment: CDR1 MNHEY and CDR2 SMNVEV (reference sequence). Trimming stripped 3 bases from V and 4 bases from J, with 7 bases between. The CDR3 sequence is 13 residues long. Treatment meaning: 15 to 20 received Ad26.COV2.S at low or high dose, single or two shots; 5 received placebo; per-sample allocation not given. Samples came from day 63 after the first vaccine or placebo injection. Sequencing used immunoSEQ multiplex PCR; TCRdb keeps in-frame clones, though not all of them. Here the sample spans fewer than 500,000 clones, around nine tenths being singletons. The sample consisted of peripheral blood, taken in a trial of Ad26.COV2.S vaccine versus placebo. V is TRBV27 and J is TRBJ1-5; no firm D call. This clonotype originated in a person aged 18-60 years who received the Ad26.COV2.S COVID-19 vaccine or a placebo. Here the CDR3 DNA reads TGTGCCAGCAGTTTTTTCCCAAATCAGCCCCAGCATTTT. Its translation is CASSFFPNQPQHF.